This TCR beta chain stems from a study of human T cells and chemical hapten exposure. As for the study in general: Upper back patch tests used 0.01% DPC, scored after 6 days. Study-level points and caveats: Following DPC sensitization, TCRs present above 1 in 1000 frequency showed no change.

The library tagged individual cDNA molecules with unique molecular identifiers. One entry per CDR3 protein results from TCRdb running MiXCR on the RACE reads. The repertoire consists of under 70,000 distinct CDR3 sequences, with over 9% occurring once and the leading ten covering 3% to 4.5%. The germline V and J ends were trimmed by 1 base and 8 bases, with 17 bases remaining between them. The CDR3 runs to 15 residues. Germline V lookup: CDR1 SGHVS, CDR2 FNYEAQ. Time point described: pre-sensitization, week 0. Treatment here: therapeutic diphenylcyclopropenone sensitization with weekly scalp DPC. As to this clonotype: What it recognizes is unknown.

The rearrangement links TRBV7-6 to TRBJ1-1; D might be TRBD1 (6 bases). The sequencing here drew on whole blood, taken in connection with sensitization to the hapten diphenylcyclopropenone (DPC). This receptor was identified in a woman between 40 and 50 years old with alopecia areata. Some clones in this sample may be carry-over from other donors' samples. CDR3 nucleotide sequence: TGTGCCAGCAGCTTAGTTGCAGGAGGGGGGTCAGAAGCTTTCTTT. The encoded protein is CASSLVAGGGSEAFF.